This T cell receptor (beta chain) was sequenced in a study of tumor-infiltrating lymphocytes in primary liver carcinoma. Study-wide context: Each of the growths was stage T1-T3 N0M0, extending about 4.2 to 10 cm across. Regardless of tissue type, samples showed similar yields of roughly 3.5 to 7.13 million productive TCRbeta reads.

CDR1 is MDHEN and CDR2 is SYDVKM in the germline V gene. Unmatched junction bases numbered 10, after V lost 6 bases and J lost 5 bases. This CDR3 contains 15 residues. Broader study findings: Tumor region pairs showed greater overlap than either tumor-adjacent or tumor-blood pairs did.

From roughly 0.5 ug total RNA, TCR beta cDNA was generated with a primer in the constant region. Three nested multiplex PCR rounds, a slightly modified ARM-PCR method, built the TCR beta libraries. The first two PCR rounds used TRBV1-TRBV30 forward primers with a C-beta reverse primer, around 10 cycles each. One entry per CDR3 protein, called by TCRdb with MiXCR from the multiplex PCR reads. The sample shows 95,000 to 150,000 distinct CDR3 sequences, 60% to 70% of them seen only once. This clonotype has just a few counts. Antigen unknown. The tissue used was unsorted bulk material of roughly 17-31 mg. RNA and DNA were co-extracted from it with the AllPrep DNA/RNA mini kit. There were five separate regions sampled from each tumor.

This clonotype was sampled from a woman aged 60-70 years with primary liver carcinoma and hepatitis B virus infection. The chain links TRBV28 to TRBJ2-5; 9 nucleotides agree with TRBD1. The sample taken for sequencing was liver tumor tissue from sampling region 1. Subset specified: tumor region T1, superior pole. CDR3 residues: CASRTRQGGVETQYF. For the CDR3, the DNA is TGTGCCAGCAGGACAAGACAGGGGGGGGTGGAGACCCAGTACTTC.